This TCR beta chain was recovered during a study of blood T cell repertoires in COVID-19. The wider study: The United States, Italy and Spain provided the acute and convalescent COVID-19 samples.

Per the study methods: Reference gene primers were amplified, and this amplification served to estimate nucleated cell counts. Method: immunoSEQ multiplex PCR; TCRdb's copy keeps in-frame clones and lacks some. V and J calls and clone size are as listed in that table; D and trimming were resolved from the DNA. Altogether about 91,000 clones are present, 80% to 90% being singletons, with the ten largest covering roughly 8.1%. CDR3 length: 13 amino acids. Germline V gives CDR1 MRHNA, CDR2 SNTAGT. V gave up 4 bases and J gave up 9 bases; unmatched junction bases: 4. Sequencing used peripheral blood. This TCR derives from a woman between 65 and 79 years old with acute or convalescent COVID-19. This sequence joins TRBV6-4 and TRBJ1-5; 9 positions agree with TRBD1. The CDR3 region has the DNA TGTGCCAGCAGTGCAACAGGGGGCTGGCCCCAGCATTTT. Translating it yields CASSATGGWPQHF.